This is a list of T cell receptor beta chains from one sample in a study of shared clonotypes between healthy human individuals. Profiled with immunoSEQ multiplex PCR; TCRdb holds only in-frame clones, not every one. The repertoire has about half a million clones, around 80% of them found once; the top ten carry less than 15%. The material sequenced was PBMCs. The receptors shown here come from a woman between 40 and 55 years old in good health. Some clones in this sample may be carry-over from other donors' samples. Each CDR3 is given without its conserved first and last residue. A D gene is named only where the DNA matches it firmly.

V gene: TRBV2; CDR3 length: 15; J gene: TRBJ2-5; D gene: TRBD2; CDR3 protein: ASSFPNWAGGQETQY
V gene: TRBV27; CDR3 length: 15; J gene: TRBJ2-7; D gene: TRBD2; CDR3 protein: ASRRLAGKFSSYEQY
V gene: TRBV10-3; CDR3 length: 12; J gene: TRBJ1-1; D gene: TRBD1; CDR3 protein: AISGEGAHTEAF
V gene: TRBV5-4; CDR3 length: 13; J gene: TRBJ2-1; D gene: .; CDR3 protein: ASSVDGSSYNEQF
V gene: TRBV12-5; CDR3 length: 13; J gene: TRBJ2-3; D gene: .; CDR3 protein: ASGLGGGGAGTQY
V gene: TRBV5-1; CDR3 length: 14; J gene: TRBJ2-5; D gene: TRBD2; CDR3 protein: ASSFPGLAGQETQY
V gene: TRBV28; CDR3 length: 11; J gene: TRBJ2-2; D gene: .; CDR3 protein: AQQQRNTGELF
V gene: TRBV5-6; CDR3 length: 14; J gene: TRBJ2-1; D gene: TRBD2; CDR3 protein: ASSLVRTSGYNEQF
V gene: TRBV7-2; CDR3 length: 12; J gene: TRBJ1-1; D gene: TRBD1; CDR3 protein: ASSLGGTGTEAF
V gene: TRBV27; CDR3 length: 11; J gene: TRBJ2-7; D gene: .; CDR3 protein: ASSLSSPYEQY
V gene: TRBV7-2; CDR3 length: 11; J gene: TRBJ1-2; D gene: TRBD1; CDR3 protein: ASKQDRAYGYT
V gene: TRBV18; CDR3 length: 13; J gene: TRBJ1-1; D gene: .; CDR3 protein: ASSRAGRENTEAF
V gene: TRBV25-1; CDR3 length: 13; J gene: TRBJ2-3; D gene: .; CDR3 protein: ASSPTGPHTDTQY
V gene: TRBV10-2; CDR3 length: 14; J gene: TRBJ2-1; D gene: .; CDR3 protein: ASSVLGRSSYNEQF
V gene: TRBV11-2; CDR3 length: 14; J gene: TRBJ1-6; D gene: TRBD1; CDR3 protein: ASSPNTGAYNSPLH
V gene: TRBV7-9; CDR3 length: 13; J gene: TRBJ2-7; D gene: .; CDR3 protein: ASSLSGGAAYEQY
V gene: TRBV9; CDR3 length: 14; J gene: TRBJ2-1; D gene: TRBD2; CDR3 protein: ASSLQTSGRVVGQF
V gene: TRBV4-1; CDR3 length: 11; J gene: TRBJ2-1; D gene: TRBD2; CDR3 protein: ASSRREGNEQF
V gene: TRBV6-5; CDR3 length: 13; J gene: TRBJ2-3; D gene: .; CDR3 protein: ASSYSGARKDTQY
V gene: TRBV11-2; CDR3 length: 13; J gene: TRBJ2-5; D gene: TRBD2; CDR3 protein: ASSRTSGIQETQY
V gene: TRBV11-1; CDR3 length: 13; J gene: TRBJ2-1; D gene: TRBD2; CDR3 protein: ASSFRLADYNEQF
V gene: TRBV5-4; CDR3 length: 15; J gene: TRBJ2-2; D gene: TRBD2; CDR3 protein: ASSWTSGRAYTGELF
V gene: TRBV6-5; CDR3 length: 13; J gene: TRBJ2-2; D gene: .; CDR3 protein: ASRGWTANTGELF
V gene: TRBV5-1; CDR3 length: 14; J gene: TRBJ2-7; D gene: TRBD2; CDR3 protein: ASSPREAGGPYEQY
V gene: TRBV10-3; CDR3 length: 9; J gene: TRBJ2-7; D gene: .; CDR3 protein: AIGQDYEQY